Listed here are 29 T cell receptor beta chains from one sample, sequenced in a study of blood T cell repertoires in COVID-19. Profiled with immunoSEQ multiplex PCR; TCRdb holds only in-frame clones, not every one. The sample includes approximately 140,000 clones, around four fifths of them seen just once. Sequencing was done on a sample of peripheral blood. These receptors were collected from a man aged 35 to 55 with active or convalescent COVID-19.

The chain uses TRBV5-5 and TRBJ2-1; 9 nucleotides agree with TRBD2. This CDR3 contains 16 residues. The germline V gene has CDR1 SGHKS and CDR2 YYEKEE (reference sequence). With 2 bases clipped from V and 9 bases from J, the junction kept 12 bases outside the gene matches. DNA of the CDR3: TGTGCCAGCAGCTTTATTGGGGGCGGGGGGGCAGGTGAGCAGTTCTTC. As protein: CASSFIGGGGAGEQFF.

J is TRBJ1-3 and V is TRBV4-2; D is possibly TRBD1 (6 bases). The germline CDR1 and CDR2 sequences are LGHNA and YNFKEQ. The CDR3 is made up of 16 amino acids. V was cut by 0 bases and J by 4 bases, with 13 bases left in between. The CDR3 nucleotides read TGTGCCAGCAGCCAAGATTCACCGACAGGCGGAAACACCATATATTTT. Translating it yields CASSQDSPTGGNTIYF.

This chain joins TRBV2 and TRBJ1-1, with a possible D match to TRBD1 (6 bases). This CDR3 is built from 14 residues. Trimming stripped 7 bases from V and 3 bases from J, with 15 bases between. Germline V gene sequence: CDR1 SNHLY, CDR2 FYNNEI. The CDR3 loop reads CASNIQGSHTEAFF. The CDR3, as DNA: TGTGCCAGCAATATACAGGGAAGTCACACTGAAGCTTTCTTT.

This clone was recorded only once. The chain recombines TRBV18 with TRBJ2-3; 7 nucleotides match TRBD1. CDR3 length equals 14 residues. Germline V gene sequence: CDR1 KGHSH, CDR2 LQKENI. After removal of 5 bases from V and 1 base from J, the junction contained 3 bases not matched to a gene. The CDR3 DNA sequence: TGTGCCAGCTCAAGACAGGGACGCACAGATACGCAGTATTTT. Translation: CASSRQGRTDTQYF.

Written as DNA, the CDR3 is TGTGCCAGCAGCCCATCCCAGGGGGTTTTAGTGTTTTTT. Encoded protein: CASSPSQGVLVFF. The V call is TRBV7-9, the J call TRBJ1-4, with 7 bases that match TRBD1. Germline trimming cut 5 bases from V and 15 bases from J; bases unmatched to any gene: 12. CDR1 and CDR2 (germline): SEHNR, FQNEAQ (reference sequence). The CDR3 has 13 residues.

The chain has TRBV13 and TRBJ1-4; 10 bases agree with TRBD1. The length of the CDR3 is 17 residues. Unmatched junction bases numbered 7, after V lost 5 bases and J lost 1 base. Per germline, CDR1 PRHDT and CDR2 FYEKMQ (reference sequence). DNA for the CDR3: TGTGCCAGCAGCCCCTCCGACAGGGGGCTAACTAATGAAAAACTGTTTTTT. It is translated as CASSPSDRGLTNEKLFF.

V and J are TRBV13 and TRBJ1-5, with unresolved D. Per germline, CDR1 PRHDT and CDR2 FYEKMQ (reference sequence). V was clipped by 2 bases and J by 4 bases, with 3 bases between them. The CDR3 has 12 residues. This CDR3 reads CASSLQNQPQHF. In nucleotides, the CDR3 is TGTGCCAGCAGCTTACAGAATCAGCCCCAGCATTTT.

This sequence joins TRBV4-2 and TRBJ2-2; the D is unclear. CDR3 length: 14 amino acids. CDR1 is LGHNA and CDR2 is YNFKEQ in the germline V gene. Trimming shortened V by 0 bases and J by 5 bases, and 7 bases separated the two germline ends. DNA for the CDR3: TGTGCCAGCAGCCAAGATCAGGATACCGGGGAGCTGTTTTTT. It yields the protein CASSQDQDTGELFF.

The chain has TRBV30 and TRBJ2-7; 7 bases match TRBD1. V shed 0 bases and J 3 bases; nucleotides not matched to a gene: 2. CDR3 length equals 13 residues. Germline V lookup: CDR1 GTSNPN, CDR2 SVGIG (reference sequence). CDR3 sequence reads: CAWSVQGLYEQYF. As DNA, the CDR3 is TGTGCCTGGAGTGTACAGGGGCTCTACGAGCAGTACTTC.

This chain uses TRBV7-9 with TRBJ2-7; a weak D match, TRBD1 (6 bases). This CDR3 is 15 amino acids long. Germline V CDR1 and CDR2: SEHNR, FQNEAQ (reference sequence). V lost 5 bases to trimming and J lost 4 bases, with 18 bases between them. CDR3 amino acids: CASSPGAGQGYEQYF. The DNA of the CDR3 is TGTGCCAGCAGCCCCGGGGCAGGGCAGGGGTACGAGCAGTACTTC.

The chain employs TRBV6-5 and TRBJ2-3; 8 bases agree with TRBD1. CDR3 length equals 15 residues. The germline gives CDR1 MNHEY, CDR2 SVGAGI. V dropped 6 bases and J dropped 1; count of bases not matched to a gene: 6. CDR3 in DNA: TGTGCCAGCAGCGACAGGGGAGGAGGCACAGATACGCAGTATTTT. Protein product: CASSDRGGGTDTQYF.

The chain is built from TRBV6-5 and TRBJ1-4, with unresolved D. V shed 6 bases and J shed 8 bases, with 10 bases lying between them. Germline V CDR1 and CDR2: MNHEY, SVGAGI. The CDR3 contains 12 residues. The CDR3 DNA reads TGTGCCAGCAGAACCATCAGGGAAAAACTGTTTTTT. This sequence encodes CASRTIREKLFF.

The chain employs TRBV4-3 and TRBJ1-4; TRBD1 matches 10 bases. The J segment lost 6 bases and the V segment lost 4 bases, leaving 5 bases of the junction unmatched. The germline V gene has CDR1 LGHNA and CDR2 YSLEER. This CDR3 region has 15 residues. CDR3 region: CASSPRGTGDEKLFF. In DNA form, the CDR3 reads TGCGCCAGCAGCCCCCGGGGGACAGGGGATGAAAAACTGTTTTTT.

The chain couples TRBV3-1 (or the pseudogene TRBV3-2) to TRBJ2-1; 7 bases line up with TRBD2. V trimming: 4 bases; J trimming: 8 bases; junction bases outside the gene matches: 5. The CDR3 sequence is 13 residues long. Germline V gene sequence: CDR1 LGHDT, CDR2 YNNKEL (reference sequence). CDR3 region: CASSRTRGYEQFF. In DNA form, the CDR3 reads TGTGCCAGCAGCCGGACTAGAGGGTATGAGCAGTTCTTC.

The V call is TRBV9, the J call TRBJ1-6, with 8 nucleotides matching TRBD1. This CDR3 comprises 15 residues. Germline V CDR1 and CDR2: SGDLS, YYNGEE. J gave up 7 bases and V 4 bases, and 7 bases lay outside the gene matches. This CDR3 reads CASSSSDRANSPLHF. DNA of the CDR3: TGTGCCAGCAGCTCCTCGGACAGGGCCAATTCACCCCTCCACTTT.

The CDR3 coding sequence is TGTGCCAGCAGTGAATCGGGGGTAGCTGAAAAACTGTTTTTT. Protein sequence: CASSESGVAEKLFF. The V call is TRBV25-1, the J call TRBJ1-4; D possibly corresponds to TRBD1 (5 bases). The V and J ends lost 1 base and 7 bases respectively, with 10 bases between them. Germline values: CDR1 MGHDK, CDR2 SYGVNS. CDR3 length equals 14 residues.

This clone showed up just a few times. This sequence joins TRBV3-1 (or the pseudogene TRBV3-2) and TRBJ2-7, with 10 bases fitting TRBD2. The CDR3 length is 16 residues. V was clipped by 7 bases and J by 4 bases; unmatched bases: 13. The germline CDR1 and CDR2 sequences are LGHDT and YNNKEL (reference sequence). The CDR3 spells CASTDLKRGGLYEQYF. The CDR3 bases are TGTGCCAGCACGGACCTCAAGCGGGGGGGCCTGTACGAGCAGTACTTC.

The chain has TRBV3-1 (or the pseudogene TRBV3-2) and TRBJ2-7, with TRBD1 matching 9 bases. The V gene's germline CDR1 is LGHDT and CDR2 YNNKEL (reference sequence). This CDR3 has 14 residues. V shed 5 bases, J shed 3 bases, and the junction held 5 bases outside the gene matches. The chain's CDR3 is CASSSGQGLYEQYF. The CDR3, as DNA: TGTGCCAGCAGCTCGGGACAGGGTCTCTACGAGCAGTACTTC.

V gene TRBV7-9 combines with J gene TRBJ1-4; tentatively, D is TRBD1 (6 bases). The CDR3 is 14 residues long. V lost 7 bases to trimming and J lost 6 bases, with 15 bases between them. Germline CDR1 and CDR2: SEHNR and FQNEAQ (reference sequence). The CDR3 sequence is CASTTGTWDEKLFF. The CDR3 DNA is TGTGCCAGCACCACCGGGACATGGGATGAAAAACTGTTTTTT.

The chain couples TRBV5-1 to TRBJ2-1; 7 bases are a match to TRBD2. Trimming removed 6 bases from V and 0 bases from J; junction bases left unmatched: 3. The CDR3 sequence is 14 residues long. From germline, CDR1 is SGHRS and CDR2 YFSETQ. This chain's CDR3 is CASIRGDSYNEQFF. CDR3 coding DNA: TGCGCCAGCATTCGGGGGGACTCCTACAATGAGCAGTTCTTC.

This sequence joins TRBV2 and TRBJ2-2; D is possibly TRBD2 (6 bases). Looked up from germline, CDR1 is SNHLY and CDR2 is FYNNEI. The CDR3 runs to 15 residues. V was trimmed by 3 bases and J by 2 bases, leaving 10 bases between them. The CDR3 protein is CASSDIGTNTGELFF. The CDR3 nucleotides are TGTGCCAGCAGTGATATAGGGACTAACACCGGGGAGCTGTTTTTT.

The sample holds a few counts of this clone. Other DNA sequences in this specimen translate into the identical CDR3. The chain uses TRBV4-1 and TRBJ2-7; 9 bases are a match to TRBD1. With V trimmed by 0 bases and J by 3 bases, 3 bases remained unmatched. CDR3 length equals 15 residues. CDR1 is MGHRA, CDR2 YSYEKL, per germline. This CDR3 is CASSQEPGQGYEQYF. The CDR3 DNA reads as TGCGCCAGCAGCCAAGAGCCGGGACAGGGCTACGAGCAGTACTTC.

The gene calls are TRBV5-6 and TRBJ1-6, with D unclear. The CDR3 length is 13 residues. The V end was cut by 2 bases, the J end by 7 bases, with 7 bases between. Germline CDR1 SGHDT, CDR2 YYEEEE. CDR3 sequence: CASSFRVNSPLHF. The CDR3 DNA reads TGTGCCAGCAGCTTTCGGGTAAATTCACCCCTCCACTTT.

This chain joins TRBV6-5 and TRBJ1-4; D is unclear. The CDR3 covers 14 residues. Germline V lookup: CDR1 MNHEY, CDR2 SVGAGI. V gave up 5 bases and J gave up 8 bases, with 15 bases separating them. The CDR3 sequence: CASSPGSVSEKLFF. Here the CDR3 DNA reads TGTGCCAGCAGTCCGGGTTCGGTTAGCGAAAAACTGTTTTTT.

The chain employs TRBV7-6 and TRBJ1-3; D might be TRBD1 (5 bases). V lost 1 base and J 7 bases, leaving 14 bases between the germline ends. The germline V gene encodes CDR1 SGHVS and CDR2 FNYEAQ. The CDR3 is made up of 15 amino acids. Written as DNA, the CDR3 is TGTGCCAGCAGCTTAGGGCCCTCCCGGGGGAACACCATATATTTT. Translation: CASSLGPSRGNTIYF.

The V call is TRBV19, the J call TRBJ2-3; TRBD1 matches 8 bases. Looked up from germline, CDR1 is LNHDA and CDR2 is SQIVND (reference sequence). Losses at the gene ends were 5 bases for V and 3 bases for J; bases not matched to a gene: 10. CDR3 size: 16 residues. CDR3 sequence (DNA): TGTGCCAGTAGTTGGCGGACAGGGTCGGGGACAGATACGCAGTATTTT. It codes for CASSWRTGSGTDTQYF.

The J gene is TRBJ2-5, the V gene TRBV9, with D maybe TRBD2 (6 bases). Germline CDR1 SGDLS, CDR2 YYNGEE. The CDR3 consists of 15 residues. The V end lost 0 bases, the J end lost 3 bases, and 12 bases lay between the germline ends. The CDR3 sequence: CASSVGPAGEETQYF. CDR3 DNA: TGTGCCAGCAGCGTAGGGCCAGCGGGTGAAGAGACCCAGTACTTC.

The V call is TRBV28, the J call TRBJ1-3, with D possibly TRBD1 on 5 matching bases. Germline CDR1 and CDR2: MDHEN and SYDVKM. CDR3 length: 11 amino acids. V lost 8 bases and J 8 bases, leaving 10 bases between the germline ends. The CDR3 sequence is CASSPGYTIYF. As DNA, the CDR3 is TGTGCCAGCTCCCCAGGGTACACCATATATTTT.

The chain couples TRBV12-2 to TRBJ2-1; the table's D call of TRBD2 was not tested on the DNA. TRBV12-2 is labeled a pseudogene. The CDR3 is 15 amino acids. For the CDR3, the DNA is TGTGCAAGTCTCGCGGGGGGGAGCTCCTACAATGAGCAGTTCTTC. This encodes CASLAGGSSYNEQFF.